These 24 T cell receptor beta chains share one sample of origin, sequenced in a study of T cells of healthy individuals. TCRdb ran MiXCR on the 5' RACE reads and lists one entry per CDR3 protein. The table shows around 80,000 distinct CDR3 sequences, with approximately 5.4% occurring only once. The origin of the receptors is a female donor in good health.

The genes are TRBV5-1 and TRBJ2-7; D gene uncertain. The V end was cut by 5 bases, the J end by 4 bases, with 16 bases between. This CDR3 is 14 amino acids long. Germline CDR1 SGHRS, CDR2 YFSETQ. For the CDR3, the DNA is TGCGCCAGCAGAAAAGGTGCAGAATTATACGAGCAGTACTTC. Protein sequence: CASRKGAELYEQYF.

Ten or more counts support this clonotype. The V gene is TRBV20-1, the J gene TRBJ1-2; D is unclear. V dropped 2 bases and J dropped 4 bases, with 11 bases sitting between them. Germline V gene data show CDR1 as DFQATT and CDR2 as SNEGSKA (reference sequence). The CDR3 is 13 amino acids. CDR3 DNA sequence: TGCAGTGCTAGACCCAGTACAGTCTATGGCTACACCTTC. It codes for CSARPSTVYGYTF.

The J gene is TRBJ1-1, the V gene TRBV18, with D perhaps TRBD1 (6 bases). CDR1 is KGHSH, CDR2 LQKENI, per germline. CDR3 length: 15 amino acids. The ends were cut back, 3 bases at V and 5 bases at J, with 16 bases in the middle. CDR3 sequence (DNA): TGTGCCAGCTCACCGCCGGACAGACTGAGAACTGAAGCTTTCTTT. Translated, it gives CASSPPDRLRTEAFF.

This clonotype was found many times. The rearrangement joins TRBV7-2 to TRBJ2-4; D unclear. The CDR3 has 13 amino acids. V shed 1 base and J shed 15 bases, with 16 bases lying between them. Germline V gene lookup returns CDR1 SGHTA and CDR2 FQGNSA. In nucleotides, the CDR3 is TGTGCCAGCAGCTTAGTCGCCGAGACTCCAGGGTACTTC. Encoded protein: CASSLVAETPGYF.

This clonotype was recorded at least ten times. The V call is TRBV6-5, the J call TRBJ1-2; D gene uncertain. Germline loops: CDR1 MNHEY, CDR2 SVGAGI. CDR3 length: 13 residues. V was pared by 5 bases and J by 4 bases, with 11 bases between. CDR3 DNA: TGTGCCAGCAGTCGAGGACCATCCTATGGCTACACCTTC. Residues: CASSRGPSYGYTF.

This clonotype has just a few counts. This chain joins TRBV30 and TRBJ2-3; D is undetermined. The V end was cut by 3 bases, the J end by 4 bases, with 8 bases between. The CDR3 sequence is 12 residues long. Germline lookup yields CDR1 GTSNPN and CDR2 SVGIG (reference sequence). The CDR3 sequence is CAWRPRSDTQYF. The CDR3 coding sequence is TGTGCCTGGAGGCCCCGTTCAGATACGCAGTATTTT.

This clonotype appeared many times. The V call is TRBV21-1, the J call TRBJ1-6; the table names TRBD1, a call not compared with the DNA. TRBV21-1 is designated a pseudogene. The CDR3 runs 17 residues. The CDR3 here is CASSKEREGAVDSPLHF. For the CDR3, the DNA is TGTGCCAGCAGCAAAGAGAGGGAGGGGGCGGTGGATTCACCCCTCCACTTT.

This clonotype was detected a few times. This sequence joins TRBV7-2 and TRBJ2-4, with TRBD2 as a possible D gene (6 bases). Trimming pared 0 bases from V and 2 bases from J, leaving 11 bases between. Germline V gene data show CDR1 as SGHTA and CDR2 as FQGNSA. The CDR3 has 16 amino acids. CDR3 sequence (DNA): TGTGCCAGCAGCTTAGCCGGGGGACTCTCCAAAAACATTCAGTACTTC. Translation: CASSLAGGLSKNIQYF.

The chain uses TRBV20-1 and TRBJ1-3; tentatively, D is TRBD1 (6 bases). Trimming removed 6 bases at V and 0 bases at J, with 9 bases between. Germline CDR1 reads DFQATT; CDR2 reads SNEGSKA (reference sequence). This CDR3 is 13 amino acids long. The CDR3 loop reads CSARQVSGNTIYF. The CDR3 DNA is TGCAGTGCGAGACAGGTCTCTGGAAACACCATATATTTT.

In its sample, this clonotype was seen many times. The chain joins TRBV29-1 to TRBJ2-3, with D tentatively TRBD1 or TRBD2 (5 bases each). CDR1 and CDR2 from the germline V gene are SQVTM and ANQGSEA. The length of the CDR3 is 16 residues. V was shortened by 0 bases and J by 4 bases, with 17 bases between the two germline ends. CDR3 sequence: CSVEDRGEFEADTQYF. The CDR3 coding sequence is TGCAGCGTTGAAGATCGAGGGGAGTTTGAGGCAGATACGCAGTATTTT.

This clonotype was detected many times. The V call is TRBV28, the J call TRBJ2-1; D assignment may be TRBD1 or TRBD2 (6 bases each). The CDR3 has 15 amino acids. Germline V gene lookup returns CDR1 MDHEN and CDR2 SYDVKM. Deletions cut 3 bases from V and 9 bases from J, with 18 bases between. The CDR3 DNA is TGTGCCAGCAGTTTTCCCCTCACCGGGGGCACTGAGCAGTTCTTC. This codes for CASSFPLTGGTEQFF.

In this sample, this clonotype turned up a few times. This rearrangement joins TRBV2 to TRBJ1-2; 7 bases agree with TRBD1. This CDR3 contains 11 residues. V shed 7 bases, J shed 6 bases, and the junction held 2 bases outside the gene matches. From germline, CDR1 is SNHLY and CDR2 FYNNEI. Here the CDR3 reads CASNRGDGYTF. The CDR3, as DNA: TGTGCCAGCAACAGGGGTGATGGCTACACCTTC.

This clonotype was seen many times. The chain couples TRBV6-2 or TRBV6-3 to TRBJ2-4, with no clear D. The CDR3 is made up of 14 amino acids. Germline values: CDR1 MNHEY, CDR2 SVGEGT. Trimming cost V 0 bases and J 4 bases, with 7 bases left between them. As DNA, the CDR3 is TGTGCCAGCAGTTACTCGGAGAAAAAAAACATTCAGTACTTC. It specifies CASSYSEKKNIQYF.

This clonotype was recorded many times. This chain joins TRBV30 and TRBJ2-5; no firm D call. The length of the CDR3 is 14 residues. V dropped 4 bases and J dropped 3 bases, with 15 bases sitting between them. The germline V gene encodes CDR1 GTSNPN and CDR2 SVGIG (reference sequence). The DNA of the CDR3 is TGTGCCTGGAATAGATTAGGGCGCGAAGAGACCCAGTACTTC. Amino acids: CAWNRLGREETQYF.

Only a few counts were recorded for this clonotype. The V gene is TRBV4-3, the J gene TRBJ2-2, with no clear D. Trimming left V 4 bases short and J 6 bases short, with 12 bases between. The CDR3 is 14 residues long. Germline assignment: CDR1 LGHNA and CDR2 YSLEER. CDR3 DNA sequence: TGCGCCAGCAGCCGGGGAATTATAGCCGGGGAGCTGTTTTTT. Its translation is CASSRGIIAGELFF.

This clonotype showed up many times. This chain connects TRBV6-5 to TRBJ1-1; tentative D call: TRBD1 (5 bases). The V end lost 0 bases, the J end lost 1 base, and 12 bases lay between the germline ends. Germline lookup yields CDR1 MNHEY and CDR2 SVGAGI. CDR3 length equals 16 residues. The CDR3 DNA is TGTGCCAGCAGTTACTCGAACCAGGGCTGGAACACTGAAGCTTTCTTT. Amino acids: CASSYSNQGWNTEAFF.

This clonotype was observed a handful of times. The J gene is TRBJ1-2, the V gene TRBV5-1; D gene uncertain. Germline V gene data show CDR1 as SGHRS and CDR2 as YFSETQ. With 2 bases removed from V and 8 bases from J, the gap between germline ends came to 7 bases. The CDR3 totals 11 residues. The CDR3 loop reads CASSFGGGYTF. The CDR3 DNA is TGCGCCAGCAGCTTCGGAGGGGGCTACACCTTC.

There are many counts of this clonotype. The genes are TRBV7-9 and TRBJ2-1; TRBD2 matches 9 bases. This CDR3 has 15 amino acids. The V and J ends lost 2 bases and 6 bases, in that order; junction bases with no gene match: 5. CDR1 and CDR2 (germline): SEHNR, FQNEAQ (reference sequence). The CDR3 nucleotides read TGTGCCAGCAGCTTAATCGGCGGGAGGGCCAATGAGCAGTTCTTC. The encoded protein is CASSLIGGRANEQFF.

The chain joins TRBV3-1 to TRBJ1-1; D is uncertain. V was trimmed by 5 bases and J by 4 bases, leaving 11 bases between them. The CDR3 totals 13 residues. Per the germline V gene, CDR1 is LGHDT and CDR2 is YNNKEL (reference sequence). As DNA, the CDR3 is TGTGCCAGCAGCTATCCCATGGGCACTGAAGCTTTCTTT. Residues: CASSYPMGTEAFF.

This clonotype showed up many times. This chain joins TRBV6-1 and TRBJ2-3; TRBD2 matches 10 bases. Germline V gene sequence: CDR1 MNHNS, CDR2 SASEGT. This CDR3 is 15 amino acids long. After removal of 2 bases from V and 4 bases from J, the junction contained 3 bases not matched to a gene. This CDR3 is CASSELAGGPDTQYF. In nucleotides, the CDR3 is TGTGCCAGCAGTGAATTAGCGGGAGGACCAGATACGCAGTATTTT.

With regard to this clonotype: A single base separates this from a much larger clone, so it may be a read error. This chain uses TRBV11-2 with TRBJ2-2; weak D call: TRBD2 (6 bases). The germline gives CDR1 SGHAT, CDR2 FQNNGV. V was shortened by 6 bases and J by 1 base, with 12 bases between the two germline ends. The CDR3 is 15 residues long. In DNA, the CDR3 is TGTGCCAGCAGGCTCCGGGACTGGAACACCGGGGAGCTGTTTTTT. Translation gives CASRLRDWNTGELFF.

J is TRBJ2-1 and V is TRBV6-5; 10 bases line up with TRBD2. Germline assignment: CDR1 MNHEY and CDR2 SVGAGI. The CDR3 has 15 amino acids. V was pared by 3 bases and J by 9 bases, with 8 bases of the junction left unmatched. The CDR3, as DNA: TGTGCCAGCAGTTATTCTAGCGGGAGAGGGGTTGAGCAGTTCTTC. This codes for CASSYSSGRGVEQFF.

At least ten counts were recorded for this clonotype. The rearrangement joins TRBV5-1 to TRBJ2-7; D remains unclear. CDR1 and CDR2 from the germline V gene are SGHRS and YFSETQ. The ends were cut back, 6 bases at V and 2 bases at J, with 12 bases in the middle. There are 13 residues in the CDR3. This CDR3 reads CASTPDGPYEQYF. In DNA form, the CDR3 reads TGCGCCAGCACCCCGGACGGTCCCTACGAGCAGTACTTC.

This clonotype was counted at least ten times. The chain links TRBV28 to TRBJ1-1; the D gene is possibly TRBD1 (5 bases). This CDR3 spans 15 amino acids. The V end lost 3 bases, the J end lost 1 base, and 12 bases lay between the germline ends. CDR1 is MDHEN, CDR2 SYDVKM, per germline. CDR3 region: CASSFRARANTEAFF. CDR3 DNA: TGTGCCAGCAGTTTTAGAGCCAGGGCGAACACTGAAGCTTTCTTT.